Listed here are 10 T cell receptor beta chains from one sample, sequenced in a study of human T cells and chemical hapten exposure. Time point specified: patch test 1, 2 weeks after DPC sensitization. As for treatment: therapeutic diphenylcyclopropenone sensitization with weekly scalp DPC. MiXCR was run by TCRdb on the RACE reads, yielding one entry per CDR3 protein. The sample holds roughly 120,000 distinct CDR3 sequences, roughly 15% seen once. This specimen consisted of whole blood, obtained in connection with sensitization to the hapten diphenylcyclopropenone (DPC). The receptor set was obtained from a man aged 18 to 30 with alopecia areata. Some clones in this sample may be carry-over from other donors' samples.

In its sample, this clonotype was seen a few times. CDR3 residues: CASSLNDPGAGGELFF. The CDR3 region has the DNA TGTGCCAGCAGCTTAAACGACCCGGGCGCGGGCGGGGAGCTGTTTTTT. J is TRBJ2-2 and V is TRBV7-9; possibly TRBD2 for D (5 bases). V lost 2 bases to trimming and J lost 7 bases, with 17 bases between them. The germline gives CDR1 SEHNR, CDR2 FQNEAQ (reference sequence). This CDR3 comprises 16 residues. Together with reference TRBV7-9 and TRBJ2-2, the CDR3 gives the full variable domain: DTGVSQNPRHKITKRGQNVTFRCDPISEHNRLYWYRQTLGQGPEFLTYFQNEAQLEKSRLLSDRFSAERPKGSFSTLEIQRTEQGDSAMYLCASSLNDPGAGGELFFGEGSRLTVL.

This clonotype was picked up a small number of times. This chain links TRBV10-3 with TRBJ1-1; D remains ambiguous. V gave up 6 bases and J gave up 7 bases, with 12 bases separating them. Germline V gene sequence: CDR1 ENHRY, CDR2 SYGVKD. This CDR3 region has 12 residues. The CDR3 DNA follows: TGTGCCATCAGCCCTCTGGGATTTGAAGCTTTCTTT. It codes for CAISPLGFEAFF.

The rearrangement joins TRBV4-3 to TRBJ2-1; the D is unclear. The V and J ends lost 0 bases and 1 base respectively, with 13 bases between them. Germline V gives CDR1 LGHNA, CDR2 YSLEER. The CDR3 spans 17 residues. The CDR3 bases are TGCGCCAGCAGCCAAGATTTAGGGTCGTTTTCCTACAATGAGCAGTTCTTC. Encoded protein: CASSQDLGSFSYNEQFF.

This clonotype has more than one count but fewer than ten. The J gene is TRBJ2-3, the V gene TRBV7-9; D is unclear. V was shortened by 2 bases and J by 12 bases, with 6 bases between the two germline ends. CDR3 length: 10 residues. Germline V gives CDR1 SEHNR, CDR2 FQNEAQ (reference sequence). CDR3 sequence: CASSLNSQYF. DNA for the CDR3: TGTGCCAGCAGCTTAAACTCCCAGTATTTT.

J is TRBJ1-3 and V is TRBV7-2; D remains ambiguous. Germline CDR1 is SGHTA and CDR2 is FQGNSA. The CDR3 contains 14 residues. The V end was cut by 3 bases, the J end by 4 bases, with 10 bases between. The CDR3 here is CASSFPGSGNTIYF. CDR3 sequence (DNA): TGTGCCAGCAGCTTTCCGGGATCCGGAAACACCATATATTTT. Full variable domain (missing parts from reference TRBV7-2 and TRBJ1-3): GAGVSQSPSNKVTEKGKDVELRCDPISGHTALYWYRQSLGQGLEFLIYFQGNSAPDKSGLPSDRFSAERTGGSVSTLTIQRTQQEDSAVYLCASSFPGSGNTIYFGEGSWLTVV.

The J gene is TRBJ1-1, the V gene TRBV5-6; D possibly corresponds to TRBD1 (5 bases). The V gene lost 2 bases and the J gene lost 0 bases, with 14 bases spanning the gap. Germline V CDR1 and CDR2: SGHDT, YYEEEE. The CDR3 length is 16 residues. In DNA form, the CDR3 reads TGTGCCAGCAGCTTTGGGGCGGCGACCTTGAACACTGAAGCTTTCTTT. Translation: CASSFGAATLNTEAFF.

V and J are TRBV9 and TRBJ1-6; D perhaps matches TRBD1 (6 bases). Between the trimmed V and J ends, which lost 4 bases and 10 bases, there was a span of 15 bases. This CDR3 is built from 14 residues. Germline-derived CDR1 and CDR2 are SGDLS and YYNGEE. The chain's CDR3 is CASSQTGGGSPLHF. The CDR3 nucleotides read TGTGCCAGCAGCCAGACCGGAGGGGGATCACCCCTCCACTTT.

This clonotype was seen ten or more times. The chain uses TRBV7-2 and TRBJ2-1; D is unresolved. This CDR3 spans 13 amino acids. Germline V lookup: CDR1 SGHTA, CDR2 FQGNSA. V shed 5 bases and J shed 6 bases, with 11 bases lying between them. CDR3 bases: TGTGCCAGCAGCCGTGAGGTTAGCAATGAGCAGTTCTTC. It codes for CASSREVSNEQFF.

This clonotype was seen a handful of times. This chain links TRBV3-1 with TRBJ1-4, with D tentatively TRBD1 (5 bases). The CDR3 loop spans 14 amino acids. V was pared by 0 bases and J by 7 bases, with 9 bases between. The V gene's germline CDR1 is LGHDT and CDR2 YNNKEL (reference sequence). CDR3 nucleotide sequence: TGTGCCAGCAGCCAAGAGGCGGGGGTTGAAAAACTGTTTTTT. Encoded protein: CASSQEAGVEKLFF.

This chain links TRBV6-6 with TRBJ2-7; no firm D call. The CDR3 extends over 14 amino acids. Germline V gives CDR1 MNHNY, CDR2 SVGAGI (reference sequence). The V and J ends lost 6 bases and 0 bases respectively, with 12 bases between them. CDR3 region: CASRAAPNSYEQYF. For the CDR3, the DNA is TGTGCCAGCAGGGCGGCCCCAAACTCCTACGAGCAGTACTTC.